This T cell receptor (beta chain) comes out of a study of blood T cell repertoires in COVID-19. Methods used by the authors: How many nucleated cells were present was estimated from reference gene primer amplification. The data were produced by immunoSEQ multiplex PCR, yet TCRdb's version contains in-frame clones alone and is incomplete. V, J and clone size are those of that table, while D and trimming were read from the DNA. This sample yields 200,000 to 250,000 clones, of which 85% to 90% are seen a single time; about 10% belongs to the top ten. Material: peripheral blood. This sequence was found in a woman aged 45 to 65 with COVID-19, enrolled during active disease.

The CDR3 loop reads CASSEGTGGIKDTEAFF. The CDR3 bases are TGTGCCAGCAGTGAAGGGACAGGGGGCATTAAGGACACTGAAGCTTTCTTT. The chain employs TRBV25-1 and TRBJ1-1; 12 bases line up with TRBD1. Germline assignment: CDR1 MGHDK and CDR2 SYGVNS. The CDR3 is made up of 17 amino acids. Trimming cost V 2 bases and J 3 bases; bases outside gene matches: 7.